This TCR beta chain was sequenced for a study of cytotoxic CD8 clonotypes in ibrutinib-treated CLL. As for the study in general: Average yields of around 230,000 productive templates and tens of thousands of productive rearrangements characterized the samples.

Only in-frame clones appear in the TCRdb table, and some are missing; sequencing was by immunoSEQ multiplex PCR. The data contain about 68,000 clones, around 68% of them singletons. Study findings and constraints: Clonality, elevated at ibrutinib response, dropped back toward baseline at progression. With treatment, public clonotypes, which were uncommon, either contracted or remained stable.

A note on this clone: What it binds is unknown.

The CDR3 covers 14 residues. The germline gives CDR1 SGHVS, CDR2 FQNEAQ. V shed 5 bases and J 7 bases; nucleotides not matched to a gene: 7. Sequenced material: PBMCs, taken after 12 months of ibrutinib treatment. The receptor was isolated from a human donor with chronic lymphocytic leukemia. This chain connects TRBV7-8 to TRBJ1-5, with 8 bases that match TRBD1. The CDR3 region has the DNA TGTGCCAGCAGCCAATTGACAGGGGTACAGCCCCAGCATTTT. Translating it yields CASSQLTGVQPQHF.